This TCR beta chain was recorded in a study of STAT5B mutations in CD4+ large granular lymphocyte leukemia. Study-wide points: Top patient clones used TRBV06 genes more often: 8/27 versus 2/35 in controls. Main leukemic clonotypes were patient-specific, but roughly 26% appeared at low frequency elsewhere.

V was cut by 1 base and J by 4 bases, with 8 bases left in between. The CDR3 is 14 residues long. Germline loops: CDR1 SGHVS, CDR2 FQNEAQ. About this clone itself: Its antigen remains unidentified.

How the authors handled the data: Clonotypes above 5% were considered putative leukemic clones, totaling about 64. Assay: immunoSEQ multiplex PCR; the TCRdb copy retains only in-frame clones and omits some. The V and J calls and clone size are taken from that table; D and trimming were inferred from the DNA. The sample has 4,000 to 5,000 clones, around four fifths seen once. The TCR sequence derives from a man between 65 and 79 years old with CD4+ T-cell large granular lymphocyte leukemia. This sequence joins TRBV7-8 and TRBJ2-1; no definite D call. What was sequenced was PBMCs. The CDR3 coding sequence is TGTGCCAGCAGCTTAGTCCGGCAGTACAATGAGCAGTTCTTC. It translates to CASSLVRQYNEQFF.